Sequencing of this T cell receptor beta chain was carried out in a study of blood T cell repertoires in COVID-19. Sequencing was performed with immunoSEQ multiplex PCR; in TCRdb, only in-frame clones are kept and a portion is missing. The sample includes some 160,000 clones, 80% seen only once; the top ten take 3% to 4%. Participant ages covered roughly 18 to 89 years across 20 to 30 US areas. Recovered status in Cohort 3 required two negative PCRs, clearance, or symptom resolution. The CDR3 contains 15 residues. Per the germline V gene, CDR1 is SNHLY and CDR2 is FYNNEI. Losses at the gene ends were 2 bases for V and 6 bases for J; bases not matched to a gene: 6.

The V and J genes are TRBV2 and TRBJ2-1, with 8 bases that match TRBD2. The material sequenced was PBMCs or T cells enriched from blood (not recorded which). This receptor was identified in a woman aged 60 to 75 who had recovered from COVID-19. CDR3 amino acids: CASSEWRGAGNEQFF. Written as DNA, the CDR3 is TGTGCCAGCAGTGAATGGCGGGGGGCCGGCAATGAGCAGTTCTTC.